This entry describes one T cell receptor (beta chain). The donors, healthy adults who were HIV-negative, had experienced no recent acute infections or vaccinations. Genomic DNA, for the unsorted samples, came from about 90 million PBMCs. The data derive from a study of shared clonotypes between healthy human individuals. It was at deep level that the assay was run. The authors split each subset's genomic DNA evenly across several immunoSEQ plates. The method was immunoSEQ multiplex PCR; TCRdb's version includes in-frame clones alone and lacks a portion of them. The sample has about 500,000 clones; over 60% are singletons. V was pared by 3 bases and J by 7 bases, with 10 bases between. Looked up from germline, CDR1 is DFQATT and CDR2 is SNEGSKA (reference sequence). This CDR3 spans 11 amino acids.

The TCR originated in a woman in her thirties or forties in good health. Some clones in this sample may be carry-over from other donors' samples. The chain employs TRBV20-1 and TRBJ2-7; unclear D gene. Sequencing was performed on PBMCs. CDR3 coding DNA: TGCAGTGCTAGTGACAACCTAGAGCAGTACTTC. Translation gives CSASDNLEQYF.